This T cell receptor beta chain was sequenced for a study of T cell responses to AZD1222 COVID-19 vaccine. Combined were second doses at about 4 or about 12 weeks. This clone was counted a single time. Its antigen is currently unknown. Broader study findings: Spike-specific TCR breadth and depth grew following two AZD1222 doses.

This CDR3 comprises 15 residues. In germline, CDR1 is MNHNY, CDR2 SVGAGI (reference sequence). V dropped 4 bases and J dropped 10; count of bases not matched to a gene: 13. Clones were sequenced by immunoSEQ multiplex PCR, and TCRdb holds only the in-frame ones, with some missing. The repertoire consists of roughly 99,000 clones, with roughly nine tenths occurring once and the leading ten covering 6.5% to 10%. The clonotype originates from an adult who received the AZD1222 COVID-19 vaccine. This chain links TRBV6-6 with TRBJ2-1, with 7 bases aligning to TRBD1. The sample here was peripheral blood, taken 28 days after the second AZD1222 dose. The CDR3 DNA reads TGTGCCAGCAGTTTGGGACAGCCGCAGGGGGTCGAGCAGTTCTTC. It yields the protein CASSLGQPQGVEQFF.